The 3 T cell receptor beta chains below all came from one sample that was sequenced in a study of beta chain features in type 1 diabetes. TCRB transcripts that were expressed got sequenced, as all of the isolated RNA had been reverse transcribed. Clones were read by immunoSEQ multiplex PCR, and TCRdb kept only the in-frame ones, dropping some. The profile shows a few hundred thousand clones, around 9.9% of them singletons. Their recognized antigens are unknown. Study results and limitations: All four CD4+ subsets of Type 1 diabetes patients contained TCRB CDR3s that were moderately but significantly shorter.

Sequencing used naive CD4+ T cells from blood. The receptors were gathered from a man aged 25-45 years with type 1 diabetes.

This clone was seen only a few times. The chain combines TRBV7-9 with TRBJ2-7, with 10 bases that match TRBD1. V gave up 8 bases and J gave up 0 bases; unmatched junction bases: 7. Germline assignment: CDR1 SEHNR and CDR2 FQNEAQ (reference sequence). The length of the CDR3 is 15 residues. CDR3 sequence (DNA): TGTGCCAGCCGACAGGGGGCCGGTGGCTCCTACGAGCAGTACTTC. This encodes CASRQGAGGSYEQYF. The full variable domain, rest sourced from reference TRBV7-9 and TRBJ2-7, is DTGVSQNPRHKITKRGQNVTFRCDPISEHNRLYWYRQTLGQGPEFLTYFQNEAQLEKSRLLSDRFSAERPKGSFSTLEIQRTEQGDSAMYLCASRQGAGGSYEQYFGPGTRLTVT.

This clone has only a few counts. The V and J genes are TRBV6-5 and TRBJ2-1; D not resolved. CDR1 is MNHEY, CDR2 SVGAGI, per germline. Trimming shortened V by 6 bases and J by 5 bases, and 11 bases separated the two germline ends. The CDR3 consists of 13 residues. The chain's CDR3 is CASSLGTNNEQFF. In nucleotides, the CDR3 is TGTGCCAGCAGCCTCGGTACTAACAATGAGCAGTTCTTC.

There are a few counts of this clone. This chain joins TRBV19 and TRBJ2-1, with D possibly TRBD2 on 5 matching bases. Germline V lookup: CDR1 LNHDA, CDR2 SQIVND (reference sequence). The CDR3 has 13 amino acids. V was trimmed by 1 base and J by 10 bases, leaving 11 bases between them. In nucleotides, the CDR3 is TGTGCCAGTAGTATAGCTGAACGGAGGGAGCAGTTCTTC. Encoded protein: CASSIAERREQFF.